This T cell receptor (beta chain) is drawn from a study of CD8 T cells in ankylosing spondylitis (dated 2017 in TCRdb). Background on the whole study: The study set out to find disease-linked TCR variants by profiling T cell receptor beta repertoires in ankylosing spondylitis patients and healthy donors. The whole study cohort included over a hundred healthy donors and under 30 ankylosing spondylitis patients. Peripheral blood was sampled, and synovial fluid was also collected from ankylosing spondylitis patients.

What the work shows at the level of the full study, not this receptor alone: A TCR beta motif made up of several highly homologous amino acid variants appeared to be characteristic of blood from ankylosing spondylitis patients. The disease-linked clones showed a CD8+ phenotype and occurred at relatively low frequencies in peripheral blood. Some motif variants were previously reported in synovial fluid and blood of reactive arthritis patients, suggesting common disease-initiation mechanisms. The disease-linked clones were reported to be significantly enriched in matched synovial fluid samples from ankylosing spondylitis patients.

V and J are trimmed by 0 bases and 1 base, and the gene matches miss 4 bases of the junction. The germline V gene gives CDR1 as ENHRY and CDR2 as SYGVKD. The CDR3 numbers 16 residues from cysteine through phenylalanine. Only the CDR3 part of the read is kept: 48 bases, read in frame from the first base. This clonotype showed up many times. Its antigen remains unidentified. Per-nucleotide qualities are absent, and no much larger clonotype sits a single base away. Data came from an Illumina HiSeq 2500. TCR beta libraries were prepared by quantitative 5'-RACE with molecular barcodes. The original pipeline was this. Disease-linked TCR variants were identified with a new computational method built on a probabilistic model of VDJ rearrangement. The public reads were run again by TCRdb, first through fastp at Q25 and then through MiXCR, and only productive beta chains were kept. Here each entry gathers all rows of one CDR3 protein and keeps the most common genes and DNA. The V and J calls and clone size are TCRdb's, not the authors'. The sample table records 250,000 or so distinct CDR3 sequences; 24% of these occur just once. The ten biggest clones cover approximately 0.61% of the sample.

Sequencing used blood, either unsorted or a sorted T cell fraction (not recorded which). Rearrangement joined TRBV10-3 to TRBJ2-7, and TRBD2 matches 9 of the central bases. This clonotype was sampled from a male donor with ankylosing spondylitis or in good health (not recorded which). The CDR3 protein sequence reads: CAISESVTSGSYEQYF. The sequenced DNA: TGTGCCATCAGTGAGTCGGTCACTAGCGGGTCCTACGAGCAGTACTTC.